This TCR beta chain emerged from a study of CD8 T cells in Susac syndrome (dated by TCRdb to about 2019). Regarding the complete study: Repertoire sequencing was used to test whether CD8+ T cell activation and differentiation in Susac syndrome was antigen driven. Clonality of the CD8+ T cell repertoire was compared between eleven to twelve healthy donors, roughly 14 Susac syndrome patients and some 15 multiple sclerosis patients. The research as a whole found: The study acknowledged that relatively few individuals were included in the TCR sequencing and HLA analysis.

Peripheral blood CD8+ and CD4+ T cells from healthy donors, Susac syndrome patients and multiple sclerosis patients were profiled by high-throughput TCR beta sequencing. The multiple sclerosis controls were treatment-naive patients who had stable or active relapsing-remitting disease and met the revised McDonald criteria. Bulk CD8+ and CD4+ T cells were purified by magnetic negative isolation, whereas CD8+ TEMRA cells were enriched by FACS. Blood was drawn into EDTA tubes, processed within 24 hours, and PBMCs were isolated by density gradient centrifugation. PBMCs intended for TCR sequencing were cryopreserved in liquid nitrogen and were subsequently thawed in a 37 degrees C water bath. A purity of at least 90% was achieved for sorted or isolated CD4+, CD8+ and CD8+ TEMRA cells. Trimming removed 4 bases from V and 8 bases from J; the gene matches leave 12 bases unexplained. From the cysteine through the phenylalanine, the CDR3 covers 16 amino acids. The read is trimmed to its CDR3 DNA, 48 bases read in frame from base 1. Via the germline V gene (reference sequence), CDR1 is MNHEY and CDR2 SMNVEV.

RNA was extracted using the RNeasy kit, and roughly 0.45 to 1 ug of the RNA was reverse transcribed with random hexamers. The immunoSEQ multiplex PCR assay, covering 54 Vbeta and 13 Jbeta segments, was used to amplify TCR beta CDR3 regions. PCR amplification bias was corrected using a synthetic template baseline for primer optimization and computational correction. The source study handled its data this way. Reads were assigned to V, D and J genes according to IMGT and analyzed in immunoSEQ Analyzer, with only productive sequences retained. To calculate clonality, Shannon entropy was normalized by log2 of the number of productive unique sequences and then subtracted from one. Public and private clones were assessed among the 100 most prevalent clones of each patient and control. Clones were defined as Susac-specific when absent from the healthy and MS cohorts, from approximately 1,100 published viral clones and from other ImmuneACCESS disease sequences. TCRdb handled the public reads itself, with Q25 trimming in fastp and clone calling in MiXCR, and kept productive beta chains. Identical CDR3 protein sequences are pooled into one entry, listed with their most common genes and DNA. The V and J calls come from TCRdb's annotation, not from the publication. For this sample there are 250,000 to 300,000 distinct CDR3 sequences; roughly 81% appear just once. The top ten clones comprise over 0.1% of the sample.

To note about this clonotype: It has no known antigen specificity. Base qualities are not recorded, but no much larger clone differs from it by a single base.

The sequence came from a human donor with multiple sclerosis. In this chain, TRBV27 is recombined with TRBJ1-4, and TRBD1 aligns with 8 junction nucleotides. The sample was CD8+ T cells from PBMCs. The CDR3 protein is CASSWKLDRVGEKLFF. The sequenced DNA is TGTGCCAGCAGTTGGAAGTTGGACAGGGTAGGGGAAAAACTGTTTTTT.